This T cell receptor (beta chain) was recovered during a study of blood T cell repertoires in COVID-19. Study overall: Sites in the United States, Italy and Spain provided acute and convalescent COVID-19 samples. The analysed material was cDNA or gDNA that came from T cells, B-cell-depleted T cells, or PBMCs.

V was cut by 1 base and J by 4 bases, with 9 bases left in between. This CDR3 spans 14 amino acids. Germline V gene sequence: CDR1 LGHDT, CDR2 YNNKEL (reference sequence). Here immunoSEQ multiplex PCR was the method, and the copy in TCRdb shows in-frame clones only, minus some. The top ten hold around 1.1% of the sample, which has 300,000 or so clones, approximately 92% seen once. V is TRBV3-1 (or the pseudogene TRBV3-2) and J is TRBJ2-3; D is perhaps TRBD2 (5 bases). This clonotype was sampled from a woman younger than 45 who had recovered from COVID-19. The sequencing sample was made of PBMCs or T cells enriched from blood (not recorded which). Here the CDR3 reads CASSQVPGADTQYF. CDR3 nucleotides: TGTGCCAGCAGCCAAGTTCCCGGGGCAGATACGCAGTATTTT.